A selection of T cell receptor beta chains follows, all from one sample in a study of cytomegalovirus exposure and HLA in healthy donors. Some clones are missing from TCRdb's copy, which holds only in-frame ones; the method was immunoSEQ multiplex PCR. The sample has some 100,000 clones, around 74% seen once. The sequenced material came from PBMCs. The receptors stem from a female donor in good health and CMV-seropositive. The CDR3 runs from the conserved cysteine through the conserved F or W. The D gene is left open where the match is weak. A clone size is listed for some rows: how often the clone was seen (once, few, many), or a class if it is expanded.

D,size,V,J,CDR3,DNA
.,.,TRBV4-2,TRBJ1-2,CASSQGDRPQIYGYTF,TGTGCCAGCAGCCAGGGAGACAGGCCCCAAATCTATGGCTACACCTTC
.,once,TRBV5-1,TRBJ1-2,CASSFDKYGYTF,TGCGCCAGCAGCTTTGACAAATATGGCTACACCTTC
.,few,TRBV6-4,TRBJ2-2,CASSDSTNTGELFF,TGTGCCAGCAGTGACTCTACAAACACCGGGGAGCTGTTTTTT
.,once,TRBV4-2,TRBJ2-7,CASSQDSFRRAYEQYF,TGTGCCAGCAGCCAAGATTCTTTCCGCAGGGCCTACGAGCAGTACTTC
TRBD2,few,TRBV23-1,TRBJ2-7,CASTLDTLAGIAYEQYF,TGCGCCAGCACCCTTGACACTCTAGCGGGGATTGCCTACGAGCAGTACTTC
.,.,TRBV7-2,TRBJ1-2,CASSLTGSEYGYTF,TGTGCCAGCAGCCTTACAGGGAGTGAGTATGGCTACACCTTC
TRBD1,few,TRBV6-6,TRBJ1-1,CASSTEQGVNTEAFF,TGTGCCAGCAGCACCGAACAGGGGGTGAACACTGAAGCTTTCTTT
TRBD1,few,TRBV25-1,TRBJ2-5,CASSDRDSQETQYF,TGTGCCAGCAGTGATAGGGACAGTCAGGAGACCCAGTACTTC
TRBD2,.,TRBV4-1,TRBJ2-5,CASSQECGQTSPQETQYF,TGCGCCAGCAGCCAAGAATGCGGTCAGACTAGCCCACAAGAGACCCAGTACTTC
TRBD2,.,TRBV13,TRBJ2-3,CASSSPPGGRAIRTDTQYF,TGTGCCAGCAGCTCCCCCCCGGGCGGGAGGGCCATACGGACAGATACGCAGTATTTT
.,.,TRBV28,TRBJ2-7,CASGKGGPSYEQYF,TGTGCCAGCGGCAAGGGGGGGCCCTCCTACGAGCAGTACTTC
.,.,TRBV11-2,TRBJ1-6,CATGGSYNSPLHF,TGTGCCACCGGGGGCTCCTATAATTCACCCCTCCACTTT
.,.,TRBV7-8,TRBJ2-5,CASSSALLDRQETQYF,TGTGCCAGCAGCTCCGCCCTCTTAGACAGACAAGAGACCCAGTACTTC
TRBD1,few,TRBV19,TRBJ1-2,CASSDGQGPYGYTF,TGTGCCAGTAGTGACGGACAGGGGCCCTATGGCTACACCTTC
TRBD1,few,TRBV6-5,TRBJ2-1,CASTTPDRGHNEQFF,TGTGCCAGCACCACACCGGACAGGGGACACAATGAGCAGTTCTTC
TRBD1,.,TRBV15,TRBJ2-7,CATSRDPGQGSHEQYF,TGTGCCACCAGCAGAGATCCGGGACAGGGGTCCCACGAGCAGTACTTC